Below are 24 T cell receptor beta chains sequenced from a single sample in a study of blood T cell repertoires in COVID-19. The repertoire was sequenced with immunoSEQ multiplex PCR; TCRdb's copy has only in-frame clones and lacks some. The data show 310,000 or so clones, roughly nine tenths seen once. Sequencing input: PBMCs or T cells enriched from blood (not recorded which). The receptors originated from a woman in her twenties or thirties who had recovered from COVID-19.

This clone turned up a few times. The V call is TRBV5-4, the J call TRBJ1-2; a weak D match, TRBD1 (6 bases). V was shortened by 4 bases and J by 0 bases, with 22 bases between the two germline ends. Germline V gives CDR1 SGHNT, CDR2 YYREEE (reference sequence). The CDR3 runs to 18 residues. Written as DNA, the CDR3 is TGTGCCAGCAGCGGAATACAGGGAACCCCTTCCGCTAACTATGGCTACACCTTC. Protein sequence: CASSGIQGTPSANYGYTF.

The CDR3 bases are TGTGCCAGCAGTTACAGGGGGCGAGAAACTGAAGCTTTCTTT. The encoded protein is CASSYRGRETEAFF. V and J are TRBV6-5 and TRBJ1-1, with 7 bases lining up with TRBD1. The germline CDR1 and CDR2 sequences are MNHEY and SVGAGI. The CDR3 contains 14 residues. V dropped 2 bases and J dropped 5; count of bases not matched to a gene: 5.

The chain joins TRBV5-5 to TRBJ2-7, with 9 bases lining up with TRBD2. The CDR3 contains 15 residues. The germline V gene encodes CDR1 SGHKS and CDR2 YYEKEE (reference sequence). The V gene end was trimmed by 0 bases and the J gene end by 3 bases; junction bases not matched to a gene: 4. The CDR3 bases are TGTGCCAGCAGCTTGGGCCGGACTAGCGACTACGAGCAGTACTTC. This encodes CASSLGRTSDYEQYF.

This clone was found a few times. This chain uses TRBV6-2 or TRBV6-3 with TRBJ1-5, with unresolved D. CDR3 length equals 13 residues. The germline V gene encodes CDR1 MNHEY and CDR2 SVGEGT. V was clipped by 5 bases and J by 5 bases, with 10 bases between them. The CDR3, as DNA: TGTGCCAGCAGTCACAACAGCTATCAGCCCCAGCATTTT. It codes for CASSHNSYQPQHF.

The chain has TRBV6-5 and TRBJ2-2; D is perhaps TRBD1 (5 bases). CDR1 and CDR2 from the germline V gene are MNHEY and SVGAGI. The CDR3 length is 14 residues. V dropped 6 bases and J dropped 5 bases, with 13 bases sitting between them. The CDR3 DNA is TGTGCCAGCAGCCTTACAGGTGGAACCGGGGAGCTGTTTTTT. Translation gives CASSLTGGTGELFF.

The rearrangement joins TRBV29-1 to TRBJ1-1, with 10 bases aligning to TRBD1. Germline V gene sequence: CDR1 SQVTM, CDR2 ANQGSEA. Germline trimming cut 8 bases from V and 4 bases from J; bases unmatched to any gene: 10. The CDR3 length is 14 residues. The CDR3 loop is CSTQTGQGGTEAFF. The DNA of the CDR3 is TGCAGCACCCAAACTGGACAGGGGGGCACTGAAGCTTTCTTT.

V usage is TRBV19 and J usage is TRBJ2-2; 7 nucleotides match TRBD1. CDR3 size: 15 residues. The trim removed 6 bases at V and 3 bases at J, leaving 7 bases unmatched. From germline, CDR1 is LNHDA and CDR2 SQIVND (reference sequence). The CDR3 DNA follows: TGTGCCAGTAGGCCCACAGGGGCTGACACCGGGGAGCTGTTTTTT. This translates into CASRPTGADTGELFF.

The V call is TRBV7-2, the J call TRBJ1-6, with 9 bases that match TRBD1. After removal of 5 bases from V and 7 bases from J, the junction contained 6 bases not matched to a gene. CDR3 length: 15 amino acids. Germline V CDR1 and CDR2: SGHTA, FQGNSA. Written as DNA, the CDR3 is TGTGCCAGCAGCAAACCCGGGACAGGGAATTCACCCCTCCACTTT. This gives the protein CASSKPGTGNSPLHF.

J is TRBJ2-7 and V is TRBV7-2; D ambiguous. Germline lookup yields CDR1 SGHTA and CDR2 FQGNSA. The CDR3 covers 16 residues. The V and J ends lost 5 bases and 0 bases respectively, with 17 bases between them. The CDR3 loop is CASSPSIDTASYEQYF. DNA for the CDR3: TGTGCCAGCAGCCCCTCCATTGACACGGCCTCCTACGAGCAGTACTTC.

The chain has TRBV5-1 and TRBJ1-3, with TRBD1 as a possible D gene (5 bases). The V end was cut by 0 bases, the J end by 0 bases, with 10 bases between. This CDR3 has 16 amino acids. CDR1 and CDR2 (germline): SGHRS, YFSETQ. Written as DNA, the CDR3 is TGCGCCAGCAGCTTGGTTGGGGCCACCTCTGGAAACACCATATATTTT. This codes for CASSLVGATSGNTIYF.

This sequence joins TRBV19 and TRBJ1-2; D might be TRBD1 (6 bases). Germline loops: CDR1 LNHDA, CDR2 SQIVND (reference sequence). The V end lost 5 bases, the J end lost 4 bases, and 17 bases lay between the germline ends. The CDR3 extends over 15 amino acids. Here the CDR3 reads CASSPGTRTFYGYTF. The CDR3 nucleotides are TGTGCCAGTAGTCCCGGGACACGGACCTTCTATGGCTACACCTTC.

V is TRBV5-5 and J is TRBJ1-1; D is possibly TRBD1 (5 bases). Germline CDR1 SGHKS, CDR2 YYEKEE (reference sequence). CDR3 length: 17 amino acids. Trimming removed 4 bases at V and 0 bases at J, with 19 bases between. CDR3 DNA: TGTGCCAGCAGCCCCGGTTGGGACTCCCGAATGAACACTGAAGCTTTCTTT. Amino acid sequence: CASSPGWDSRMNTEAFF.

The V call is TRBV7-6, the J call TRBJ1-4; weak D call: TRBD1 (5 bases). Trimming pared 1 base from V and 6 bases from J, leaving 9 bases between. In germline, CDR1 is SGHVS, CDR2 FNYEAQ. This CDR3 is 14 amino acids long. The CDR3 DNA reads as TGTGCCAGCAGCTTAGGGCCGGGGGATGAAAAACTGTTTTTT. This encodes CASSLGPGDEKLFF.

The chain combines TRBV15 with TRBJ1-1; D is ambiguous. Per germline, CDR1 LNHNV and CDR2 YYDKDF (reference sequence). The V end was cut by 2 bases, the J end by 2 bases, with 12 bases between. The CDR3 covers 15 residues. This CDR3 reads CATSRPPVVNTEAFF. CDR3 DNA: TGTGCCACCAGCAGACCCCCGGTCGTAAACACTGAAGCTTTCTTT.

V usage is TRBV2 and J usage is TRBJ1-2; D gene ambiguous. V was trimmed by 6 bases and J by 13 bases, leaving 15 bases between them. The V gene's germline CDR1 is SNHLY and CDR2 FYNNEI. The CDR3 length is 11 residues. The CDR3 DNA sequence: TGTGCCAGCAGGGAGGCCCCGGGTTCCACCTTC. Translating it yields CASREAPGSTF.

The chain employs TRBV5-1 and TRBJ2-7, with 7 bases identical to TRBD1. Trimming at V came to 2 bases and at J to 4 bases, leaving 6 bases not matched to a gene. Germline CDR1 reads SGHRS; CDR2 reads YFSETQ. This CDR3 is built from 14 residues. This chain's CDR3 is CASSFEGAGYEQYF. Written as DNA, the CDR3 is TGCGCCAGCAGCTTCGAGGGGGCGGGTTACGAGCAGTACTTC.

This chain uses TRBV6-5 with TRBJ1-2; TRBD1 agrees at 7 bases. The V gene end was trimmed by 5 bases and the J gene end by 4 bases; junction bases not matched to a gene: 7. Germline loops: CDR1 MNHEY, CDR2 SVGAGI. The CDR3 has 14 amino acids. The CDR3 coding sequence is TGTGCCAGCAGTCACCAGGGGGTAGGCTATGGCTACACCTTC. It codes for CASSHQGVGYGYTF.

V and J are TRBV4-2 and TRBJ1-1; a weak D match, TRBD1 (5 bases). CDR3 length equals 14 residues. Germline loops: CDR1 LGHNA, CDR2 YNFKEQ. The germline V and J ends were trimmed by 0 bases and 5 bases, with 10 bases remaining between them. For the CDR3, the DNA is TGTGCCAGCAGCCAAGAAATATCAGGGACTGAAGCTTTCTTT. Translation: CASSQEISGTEAFF.

This chain joins TRBV5-1 and TRBJ1-1; perhaps TRBD1 as D (6 bases). V shed 0 bases and J shed 1 base, with 10 bases lying between them. Germline values: CDR1 SGHRS, CDR2 YFSETQ. The CDR3 contains 15 residues. The CDR3 protein is CASSLGGLRNTEAFF. CDR3 DNA sequence: TGCGCCAGCAGCTTGGGGGGGCTCCGGAACACTGAAGCTTTCTTT.

The rearrangement uses TRBV6-1 and TRBJ1-4; 7 bases are a match to TRBD1. The germline CDR1 and CDR2 sequences are MNHNS and SASEGT. This CDR3 region has 16 residues. J lost 3 bases, V lost 3 bases, and 7 bases had no gene match. The CDR3 is CASSEGHRGANEKLFF. The CDR3 nucleotides read TGTGCCAGCAGTGAGGGCCACAGGGGTGCTAATGAAAAACTGTTTTTT.

Note on this clone: One end of the junction varies from germline; a read error may be responsible. V and J are TRBV7-8 and TRBJ1-1; D is perhaps TRBD1 (5 bases). The CDR3 is made up of 15 amino acids. Per the germline V gene, CDR1 is SGHVS and CDR2 is FQNEAQ. For the CDR3, the DNA is TGTGCCAGCACCTTATTGGGGGGGATGAACACTGAAGCTTTCTTT. This encodes CASTLLGGMNTEAFF.

The chain couples TRBV5-1 to TRBJ2-7, with a weak D call TRBD2 (6 bases). This CDR3 comprises 14 residues. Trimming removed 4 bases at V and 2 bases at J, with 13 bases between. Germline CDR1 and CDR2: SGHRS and YFSETQ. This chain's CDR3 is CASSPRGTPYEQYF. The CDR3 coding sequence is TGCGCCAGCAGCCCTCGGGGGACCCCCTACGAGCAGTACTTC.

This clone appeared a few times. This chain uses TRBV5-4 with TRBJ1-2, with 7 bases aligning to TRBD1. This CDR3 is 14 amino acids long. J was trimmed by 2 bases and V by 6 bases; bases with no gene match: 7. Germline CDR1 SGHNT, CDR2 YYREEE (reference sequence). The CDR3 spells CASNKQGTNYGYTF. CDR3 bases: TGTGCCAGCAACAAACAGGGGACCAACTATGGCTACACCTTC.

The CDR3 nucleotides are TGTGCCAGCAGCGCCGGGGGCAATCAGCCCCAGCATTTT. Translated: CASSAGGNQPQHF. This chain joins TRBV9 and TRBJ1-5; no clear D. Trimming took 3 bases from V and 2 from J, leaving 6 bases between them. The germline V gene has CDR1 SGDLS and CDR2 YYNGEE. This CDR3 comprises 13 residues.